Given below is one T cell receptor beta chain in context. This clone appeared once. It has no known antigen specificity. Per-base quality was not reported, and no clone a single base away is much larger than it. TCRbeta CDR3 regions were amplified from genomic DNA using the immunoSEQ Assay, a bias-controlled multiplex PCR. The original pipeline was this. The number of nucleated cells in each sample was estimated from the amplification of reference gene primers within the assay. To quantify the absolute abundance of each unique TCRbeta CDR3 rearrangement, sequence reads were collapsed and filtered. For each sample, productive Simpson clonality was calculated as the square root of Simpson's diversity index across productive rearrangements. Entries here come from immuneACCESS through TCRdb and include only in-frame sequences with V and J called. Some clones fail to appear in such tables; in the studies checked, an unresolved V gene covers under half of the shortfall, and the cause of the remainder is unknown. That table is the source of V, J and clone size, and D and trimming were worked out from the DNA. The sample table contains about 500,000 clones; only one count was recorded for nearly 90% of them. The biggest ten clones account for about 1% of the sample.

The sample originates from a study of blood T cell repertoires in COVID-19 (dated by TCRdb to the early 2020s). In the study overall: The collaborator samples originated in the United States, Italy and Spain and spanned the acute and convalescent phases of COVID-19. Where HLA class I and class II types were available, the types were taken from metadata supplied by the sample provider, not from assay-based typing. Sample metadata almost always included a de-identified subject ID, COVID-19 status, age in years and sex. The repertoires were released in a freely available public database intended as a resource for research on the immune response to SARS-CoV-2. The dataset comprised deeply sampled blood TCRbeta repertoires from subjects exposed to, actively infected with, or recovered from COVID-19. Samples came from the ongoing ImmuneRACE study (first 160 participants) plus 1,254 subjects from 6 global collaborators. The material from the prospective study consisted of cDNA or gDNA derived from T cells, B-cell-depleted T cells, or PBMCs. The study at large found these results: The amount of clinical and demographic metadata varied by source and participant and was provided uncurated.

The germline V gene (reference sequence) sets CDR1 to LNHDA and CDR2 to SQIVND. The CDR3 contains 14 residues, cysteine and phenylalanine counted. The entry retains the CDR3 DNA only, 42 bases that are in frame from base 1. Trimming accounts for 5 bases at V and 1 base at J, while the number of junction bases matched to no gene is 5. At one collaborating source in Seattle, patients were enrolled during active infection and were followed longitudinally through the course of disease. Whole blood was collected in K2EDTA tubes by collaborating institutions according to the institutions' own protocols. For TCRbeta analysis, collaborator samples were shipped as frozen whole blood, as isolated PBMCs, or as DNA extracted from either sample type.

The sequencing input was peripheral blood. The receptor was derived from a young man with COVID-19, enrolled during active disease. The chain was built from TRBV19 and TRBJ2-7, with TRBD1 identical over 7 junction bases. The encoded CDR3 is CASSFGTASYEQYF. The nucleotide sequence reads TGTGCCAGTAGTTTCGGGACAGCGTCCTACGAGCAGTACTTC.